This section outlines one T cell receptor beta chain sequence together with its context. The data originate from a study of blood T cell repertoires in COVID-19. Study as a whole: Some COVID-19 samples were acute and others convalescent; all came from the United States, Italy and Spain. PBMCs, B-cell-depleted T cells, or T cells provided the cDNA or gDNA that made up the material.

Per the study methods: Amplified reference gene primers provided the basis for estimating nucleated cell counts. Assay used: immunoSEQ multiplex PCR; TCRdb lists only in-frame clones, some missing. The D gene and trimming were derived from the DNA, and the V and J assignments and clone size from that table. The sample has roughly 300,000 clones; around 87% are singletons. With 0 bases removed from V and 8 bases from J, the gap between germline ends came to 16 bases. The V gene's germline CDR1 is MNHEY and CDR2 SVGAGI. The CDR3 covers 16 residues. The sequencing sample was made of peripheral blood. The chain uses TRBV6-5 and TRBJ1-4; no clear D gene. The clonotype was recovered from a woman in her 50s who had recovered from COVID-19. Here the CDR3 reads CASSYSSGDLEEKLFF. The DNA for the CDR3 is TGTGCCAGCAGTTACTCGAGCGGAGACTTGGAAGAAAAACTGTTTTTT.